What follows is one TCR beta chain and its context. Its antigen is still unknown. The sample belongs to a study of vaccination effects on CD4 cells after COVID-19. Data came from immunoSEQ multiplex PCR; TCRdb stores just in-frame clones and leaves some out. Of about 54,000 clones listed, around 85% were seen once; the top ten hold 2% to 3%. Study-level findings and limits: Vaccine- and infection-induced clones showed marked clonal contraction late following vaccination.

The CDR3 is 14 residues long. Germline CDR1 and CDR2: SGHTA and FQGNSA. V was clipped by 2 bases and J by 2 bases; unmatched bases: 2. With the ViraFEST assay, the study expanded antigen-specific CD4+ T cells using viral peptide pools, then sequenced them. Cells that had been cultured for 10 days were the source of isolated CD4+ T cells. Previously uninfected by SARS-CoV-2, the vaccine recipients also showed negative nucleocapsid antibodies. The authors replaced half the medium with IL-2 medium on days 3 and 7. The sequencing here drew on CD4+ T cells from PBMCs cultured with HCoV-229E spike peptides, taken before COVID-19 vaccination. The receptor comes from a human donor who received a COVID-19 vaccine. The rearrangement uses TRBV7-2 and TRBJ2-7, with 8 bases fitting TRBD2. The CDR3 DNA reads as TGTGCCAGCAGCTTAAACGGGGGGGCCTACGAGCAGTACGTC. Protein product: CASSLNGGAYEQYV.